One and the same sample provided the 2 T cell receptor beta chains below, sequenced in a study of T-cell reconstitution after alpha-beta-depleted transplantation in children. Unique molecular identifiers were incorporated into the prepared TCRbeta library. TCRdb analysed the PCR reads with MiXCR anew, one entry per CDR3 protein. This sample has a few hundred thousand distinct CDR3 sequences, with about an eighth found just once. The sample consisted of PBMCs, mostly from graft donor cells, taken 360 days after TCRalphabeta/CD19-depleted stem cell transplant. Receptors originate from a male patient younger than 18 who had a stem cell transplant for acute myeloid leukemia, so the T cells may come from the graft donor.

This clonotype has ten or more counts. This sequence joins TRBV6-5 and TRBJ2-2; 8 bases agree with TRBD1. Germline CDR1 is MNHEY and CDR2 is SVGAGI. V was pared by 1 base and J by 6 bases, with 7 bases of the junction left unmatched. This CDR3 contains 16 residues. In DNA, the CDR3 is TGTGCCAGCAGTTACTTAACCGGGACAGGCCCCGGGGAGCTGTTTTTT. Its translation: CASSYLTGTGPGELFF.

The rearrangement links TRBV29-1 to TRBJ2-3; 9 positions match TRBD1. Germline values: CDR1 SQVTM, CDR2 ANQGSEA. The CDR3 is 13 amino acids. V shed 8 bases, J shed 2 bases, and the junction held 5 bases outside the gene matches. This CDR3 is CSTTGGPTDTQYF. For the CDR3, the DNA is TGCAGCACCACAGGGGGCCCCACAGATACGCAGTATTTT.